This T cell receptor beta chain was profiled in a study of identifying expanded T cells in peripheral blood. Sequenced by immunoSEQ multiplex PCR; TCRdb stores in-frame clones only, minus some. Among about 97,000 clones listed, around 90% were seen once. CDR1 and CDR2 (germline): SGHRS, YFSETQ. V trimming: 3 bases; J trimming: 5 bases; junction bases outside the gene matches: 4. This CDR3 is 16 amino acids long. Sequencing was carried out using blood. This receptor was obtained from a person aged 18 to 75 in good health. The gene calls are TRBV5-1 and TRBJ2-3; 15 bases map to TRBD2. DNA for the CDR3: TGCGCCAGCAGCTCGGGACTAGCGGGGGGTGGAGATACGCAGTATTTT. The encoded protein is CASSSGLAGGGDTQYF. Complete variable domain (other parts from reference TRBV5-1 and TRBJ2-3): KAGVTQTPRYLIKTRGQQVTLSCSPISGHRSVSWYQQTPGQGLQFLFEYFSETQRNKGNFPGRFSGRQFSNSRSEMNVSTLELGDSALYLCASSSGLAGGGDTQYFGPGTRLTVL.